This T cell receptor (beta chain) originates from a study of T cell clonotyping in hematopoietic cell transplantation. Notes on the study in general: After transplant, recipient diversity fell while pathologically expanded clonotypes grew through day 180.

Per the germline V gene, CDR1 is SSHAT and CDR2 is FNYEAQ (reference sequence). CDR3 size: 13 residues. V was trimmed by 5 bases and J by 5 bases, leaving 11 bases between them. As regards this clone: As yet, its antigen is unknown.

The method was immunoSEQ multiplex PCR; TCRdb's version includes in-frame clones alone and lacks a portion of them. The data show 10,000 or so clones, 80% to 90% seen once. This sequence was found in a human patient who had an allogeneic stem cell transplant, so the T cells may come from the graft donor. The donor label of this sample is uncertain. Some clones in this sample may be carry-over from other donors' samples. This rearrangement joins TRBV7-7 to TRBJ2-3; no firm D call. The material was PBMCs, obtained 180 days after allogeneic stem cell transplant. CDR3 nucleotide sequence: TGTGCCAGCAGCCTCGGGTATGGAGATACGCAGTATTTT. As protein: CASSLGYGDTQYF.